This TCR beta chain was recorded in a study of CD8+CD57+ T cells in acquired aplastic anemia. Overall study results and limits: With respect to CD8+ Simpson's diversity, patients and controls did not differ significantly. Common to patients and controls were 25 to 30 CD8+ CDR3 sequences.

Profiles of TCR beta VDJ and CDR3 were generated from a genomic DNA template. In TCRdb, the reads were re-called with MiXCR into one record per CDR3 protein. The sample contains 200,000 to 300,000 distinct CDR3 sequences, approximately 80% of which appear only once. Regarding this clonotype: Antigen unknown.

Germline V gene lookup returns CDR1 SEHNR and CDR2 FQNEAQ (reference sequence). The ends were cut back, 0 bases at V and 16 bases at J, with 22 bases in the middle. This CDR3 has 16 amino acids. Previously, flow cytometry had revealed CD8+CD57+ cell expansion in the patients chosen for sequencing. This chain connects TRBV7-9 to TRBJ1-6, with no clear D. This clonotype was sampled from a human donor with aplastic anemia. The specimen was sorted CD4+, CD8+, or CD8+CD57+ T cells (not recorded which) from PBMCs. In DNA form, the CDR3 reads TGTGCCAGCAGCTTAGCGCAATTGACCTCCGGGGAGCTGCTCCACTTT. Translation: CASSLAQLTSGELLHF.